This T cell receptor beta chain was captured by sequencing in a study of shared clonotypes between healthy human individuals. This clone was observed a few times. Its antigen is not known. Authors' processing steps: ImmunoSEQ gave junction-only sequences without quality scores, so filtering differed. Sequencing was performed with immunoSEQ multiplex PCR; in TCRdb, only in-frame clones are kept and a portion is missing. V and J calls plus clone size are reproduced from that table; the DNA served to infer D and trimming. The table has some 550,000 clones, less than 98% seen once. Notes on the study in general: In several donors, 4.5% to 5.5% of naive CD4 clonotypes appeared in common.

CDR1 and CDR2 from the germline V gene are SQVTM and ANQGSEA. The CDR3 totals 14 residues. Trimming cost V 7 bases and J 1 base, with 16 bases left between them. Both subsets, CD45RA+ naive and CD45RA-negative memory, were split from the CD4+ cells. The rearrangement uses TRBV29-1 and TRBJ2-5; TRBD1 might be the D (6 bases). This sequence originates from a woman aged 30 to 39 in good health. Sample: naive CD4+ T cells sorted from blood. Subset noted: CD45RA+ positively selected. DNA for the CDR3: TGCAGCGCGAGGTGGGGGCCTGTCCAAGAGACCCAGTACTTC. Its translation: CSARWGPVQETQYF.